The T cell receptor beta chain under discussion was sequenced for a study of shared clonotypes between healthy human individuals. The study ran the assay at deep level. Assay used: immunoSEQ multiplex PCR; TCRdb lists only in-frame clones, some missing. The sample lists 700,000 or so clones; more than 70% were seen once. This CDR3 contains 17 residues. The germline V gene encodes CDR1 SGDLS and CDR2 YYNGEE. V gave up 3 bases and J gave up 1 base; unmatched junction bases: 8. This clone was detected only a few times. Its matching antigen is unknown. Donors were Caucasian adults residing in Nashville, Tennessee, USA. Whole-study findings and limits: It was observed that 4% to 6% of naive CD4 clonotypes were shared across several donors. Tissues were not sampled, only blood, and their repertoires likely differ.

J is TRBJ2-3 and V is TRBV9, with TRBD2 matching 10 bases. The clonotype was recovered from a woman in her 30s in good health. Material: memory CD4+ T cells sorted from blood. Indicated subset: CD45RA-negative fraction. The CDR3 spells CASSGTGTSDGTDTQYF. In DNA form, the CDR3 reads TGTGCCAGCAGCGGTACCGGGACTAGCGATGGCACAGATACGCAGTATTTT. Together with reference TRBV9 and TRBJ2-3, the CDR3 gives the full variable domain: DSGVTQTPKHLITATGQRVTLRCSPRSGDLSVYWYQQSLDQGLQFLIQYYNGEERAKGNILERFSAQQFPDLHSELNLSSLELGDSALYFCASSGTGTSDGTDTQYFGPGTRLTVL.